This entry lists 11 T cell receptor beta chains sequenced from one sample in a study of T cell responses to AZD1222 COVID-19 vaccine. Sequencing used immunoSEQ multiplex PCR; TCRdb keeps in-frame clones, though not all of them. The sample has 150,000 to 170,000 clones; more than 75% are singletons. Here the sequenced sample was peripheral blood, taken on day 0 of AZD1222 vaccination. All receptors come from an adult in good health.

CDR3: CASNWGDTEAFF. In DNA, the CDR3 is TGTGCCAGCAACTGGGGAGACACTGAAGCTTTCTTT. This chain uses TRBV6-5 with TRBJ1-1; unclear D gene. The germline V and J ends were trimmed by 7 bases and 3 bases, with 9 bases remaining between them. The CDR3 covers 12 residues. Germline V gives CDR1 MNHEY, CDR2 SVGAGI.

The chain employs TRBV19 and TRBJ1-2; D possibly corresponds to TRBD1 (6 bases). CDR3 size: 12 residues. CDR1 is LNHDA, CDR2 SQIVND, per germline (reference sequence). Trimming took 4 bases from V and 3 from J, leaving 6 bases between them. This CDR3 reads CASSRTDYGYTF. DNA of the CDR3: TGTGCCAGTAGTAGGACAGACTATGGCTACACCTTC.

The rearrangement joins TRBV5-1 to TRBJ2-1, with a possible D match to TRBD1 (5 bases). Germline CDR1 SGHRS, CDR2 YFSETQ. The CDR3 extends over 16 amino acids. V shed 1 base and J shed 0 bases, with 11 bases lying between them. The CDR3 DNA is TGCGCCAGCAGCTTGACTGGGGCTCACTCCTACAATGAGCAGTTCTTC. Its protein product is CASSLTGAHSYNEQFF.

CDR3 region: CASSSGGSNYGYTF. CDR3 bases: TGTGCCAGCAGCTCAGGGGGTTCAAACTATGGCTACACCTTC. J is TRBJ1-2 and V is TRBV9; 7 nucleotides line up with TRBD1. With V trimmed by 4 bases and J by 2 bases, 5 bases remained unmatched. Germline values: CDR1 SGDLS, CDR2 YYNGEE. The CDR3 contains 14 residues.

The table lists this clone with a few counts. The rearrangement links TRBV14 to TRBJ1-2; the match to TRBD1 covers 9 bases. The CDR3 has 16 amino acids. J lost 1 base, V lost 3 bases, and 6 bases had no gene match. Germline-derived CDR1 and CDR2 are SGHDN and FVKESK. The CDR3 loop is CASSHPGQGDNYGYTF. In DNA, the CDR3 is TGTGCCAGCAGCCACCCGGGACAGGGCGATAACTATGGCTACACCTTC.

CDR3 in DNA: TGTGCCAGCAGCGTAGAGGGGTGGCAGCCCCAGCATTTT. This gives the protein CASSVEGWQPQHF. The chain links TRBV9 to TRBJ1-5, with D perhaps TRBD1 (5 bases). V gave up 0 bases and J gave up 7 bases, with 8 bases separating them. Germline V gene sequence: CDR1 SGDLS, CDR2 YYNGEE. The CDR3 contains 13 residues.

This rearrangement joins TRBV27 to TRBJ1-3, with D possibly being TRBD1 (5 bases). CDR1 is MNHEY and CDR2 is SMNVEV in the germline V gene (reference sequence). The CDR3 runs 14 residues. Trimming removed 3 bases at V and 4 bases at J, with 10 bases between. The CDR3 DNA reads as TGTGCCAGCAGTTTGAGCGGGACGGGAAACACCATATATTTT. Translated: CASSLSGTGNTIYF.

This CDR3 is CASSQDGPQRRNQPQHF. In nucleotides, the CDR3 is TGCGCCAGCAGCCAAGATGGACCCCAAAGACGCAATCAGCCCCAGCATTTT. V usage is TRBV4-1 and J usage is TRBJ1-5; D remains ambiguous. V was clipped by 0 bases and J by 2 bases, with 14 bases between them. This CDR3 region has 17 residues. Germline assignment: CDR1 MGHRA and CDR2 YSYEKL.

V and J are TRBV27 and TRBJ2-7, with D hard to call. V was pared by 5 bases and J by 2 bases, with 13 bases between. The CDR3 is made up of 14 amino acids. From germline, CDR1 is MNHEY and CDR2 SMNVEV (reference sequence). CDR3 coding DNA: TGTGCCAGCAGTCCTTCGGTAGGGCCCTACGAGCAGTACTTC. Protein: CASSPSVGPYEQYF.

The CDR3 nucleotides are TGCAGTGCGGCAGGCACCTACGAGCAGTACTTC. This gives the protein CSAAGTYEQYF. This rearrangement joins TRBV20-1 to TRBJ2-7; D call uncertain. The CDR3 contains 11 residues. Germline V gene lookup returns CDR1 DFQATT and CDR2 SNEGSKA (reference sequence). V lost 6 bases and J 2 bases, leaving 8 bases between the germline ends.

The chain links TRBV27 to TRBJ1-6; TRBD1 is a possible D gene (6 bases). The CDR3 contains 16 residues. V was pared by 3 bases and J by 1 base, with 10 bases between. Germline V gene data show CDR1 as MNHEY and CDR2 as SMNVEV (reference sequence). The CDR3 coding sequence is TGTGCCAGCAGTTTCGCGGGGGCATCCTATAATTCACCCCTCCACTTT. It specifies CASSFAGASYNSPLHF.